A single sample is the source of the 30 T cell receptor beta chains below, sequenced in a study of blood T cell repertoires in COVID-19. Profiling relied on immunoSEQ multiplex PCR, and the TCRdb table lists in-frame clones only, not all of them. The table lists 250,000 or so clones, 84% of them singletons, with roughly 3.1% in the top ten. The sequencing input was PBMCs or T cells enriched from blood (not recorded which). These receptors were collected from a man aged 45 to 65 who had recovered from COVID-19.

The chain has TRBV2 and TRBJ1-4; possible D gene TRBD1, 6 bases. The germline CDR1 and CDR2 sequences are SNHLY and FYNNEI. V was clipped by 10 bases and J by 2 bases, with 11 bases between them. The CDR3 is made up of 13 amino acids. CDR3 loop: CATGGLTNEKLFF. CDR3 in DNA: TGTGCCACCGGGGGGCTCACTAATGAAAAACTGTTTTTT.

The CDR3 nucleotides read TGTGCCAGCAGTGGGGGGTTGGGGGAGCTGTTTTTT. Translating gives CASSGGLGELFF. The gene calls are TRBV12-3 or TRBV12-4 and TRBJ2-2; D perhaps matches TRBD2 (6 bases). The CDR3 extends over 12 amino acids. The V end lost 5 bases, the J end lost 8 bases, and 9 bases lay between the germline ends.

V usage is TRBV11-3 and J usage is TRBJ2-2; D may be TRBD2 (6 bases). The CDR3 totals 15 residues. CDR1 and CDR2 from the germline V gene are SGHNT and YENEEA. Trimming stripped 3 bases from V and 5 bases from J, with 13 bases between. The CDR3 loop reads CASSFKLASTGELFF. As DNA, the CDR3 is TGTGCCAGCAGCTTCAAGCTAGCGAGTACCGGGGAGCTGTTTTTT. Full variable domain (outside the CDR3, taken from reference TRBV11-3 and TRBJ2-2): EAGVVQSPRYKIIEKKQPVAFWCNPISGHNTLYWYLQNLGQGPELLIRYENEEAVDDSQLPKDRFSAERLKGVDSTLKIQPAELGDSAVYLCASSFKLASTGELFFGEGSRLTVL.

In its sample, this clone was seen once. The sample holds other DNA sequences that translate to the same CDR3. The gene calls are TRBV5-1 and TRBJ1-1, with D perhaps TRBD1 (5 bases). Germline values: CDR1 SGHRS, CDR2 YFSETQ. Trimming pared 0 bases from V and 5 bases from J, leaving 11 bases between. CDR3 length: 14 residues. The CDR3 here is CASSLEGARTEAFF. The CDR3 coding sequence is TGCGCCAGCAGCTTGGAAGGGGCTCGGACTGAAGCTTTCTTT.

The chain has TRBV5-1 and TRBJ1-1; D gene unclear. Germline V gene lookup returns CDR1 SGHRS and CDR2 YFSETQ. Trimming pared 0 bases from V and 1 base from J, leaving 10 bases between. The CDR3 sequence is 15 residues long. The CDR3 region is CASSLAGWGNTEAFF. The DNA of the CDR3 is TGCGCCAGCAGCTTGGCGGGGTGGGGGAACACTGAAGCTTTCTTT.

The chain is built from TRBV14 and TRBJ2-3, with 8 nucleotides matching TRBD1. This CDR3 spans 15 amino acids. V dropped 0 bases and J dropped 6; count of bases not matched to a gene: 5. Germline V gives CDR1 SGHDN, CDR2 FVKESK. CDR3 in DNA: TGTGCCAGCAGCCAAGATTTCAGGGGGCATGATACGCAGTATTTT. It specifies CASSQDFRGHDTQYF.

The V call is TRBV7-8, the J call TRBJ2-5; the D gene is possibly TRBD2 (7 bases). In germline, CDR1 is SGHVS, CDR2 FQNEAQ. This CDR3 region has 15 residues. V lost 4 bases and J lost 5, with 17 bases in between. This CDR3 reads CASSYDWGGGETQYF. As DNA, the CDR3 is TGTGCCAGCAGCTACGACTGGGGGGGCGGGGAGACCCAGTACTTC.

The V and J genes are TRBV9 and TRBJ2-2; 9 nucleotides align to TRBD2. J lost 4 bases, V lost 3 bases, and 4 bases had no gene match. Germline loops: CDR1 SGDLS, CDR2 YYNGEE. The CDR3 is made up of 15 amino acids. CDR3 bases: TGTGCCAGCAGCGAGGGCGGGAGGGGCACCGGGGAGCTGTTTTTT. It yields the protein CASSEGGRGTGELFF.

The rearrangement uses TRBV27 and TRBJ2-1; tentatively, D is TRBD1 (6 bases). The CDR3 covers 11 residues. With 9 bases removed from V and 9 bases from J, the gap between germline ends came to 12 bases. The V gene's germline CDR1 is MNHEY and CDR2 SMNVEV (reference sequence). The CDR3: CASTGSGEQFF. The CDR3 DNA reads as TGTGCCAGTACAGGGTCCGGTGAGCAGTTCTTC.

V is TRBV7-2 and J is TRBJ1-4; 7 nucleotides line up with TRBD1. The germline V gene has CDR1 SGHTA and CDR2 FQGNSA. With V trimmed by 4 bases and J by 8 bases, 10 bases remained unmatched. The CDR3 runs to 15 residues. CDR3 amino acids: CASSSQGRGSEKLFF. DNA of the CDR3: TGTGCCAGCAGCTCACAGGGCAGGGGGAGCGAAAAACTGTTTTTT.

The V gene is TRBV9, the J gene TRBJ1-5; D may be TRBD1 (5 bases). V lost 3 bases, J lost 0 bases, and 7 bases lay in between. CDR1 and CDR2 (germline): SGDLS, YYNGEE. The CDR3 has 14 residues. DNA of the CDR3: TGTGCCAGCAGCGATCAGGGTAGCAATCAGCCCCAGCATTTT. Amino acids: CASSDQGSNQPQHF. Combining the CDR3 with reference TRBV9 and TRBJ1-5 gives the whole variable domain DSGVTQTPKHLITATGQRVTLRCSPRSGDLSVYWYQQSLDQGLQFLIQYYNGEERAKGNILERFSAQQFPDLHSELNLSSLELGDSALYFCASSDQGSNQPQHFGDGTRLSIL.

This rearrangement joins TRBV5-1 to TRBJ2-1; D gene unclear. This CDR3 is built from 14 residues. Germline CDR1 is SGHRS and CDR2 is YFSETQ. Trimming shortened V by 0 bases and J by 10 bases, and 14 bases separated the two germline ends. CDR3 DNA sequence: TGCGCCAGCAGCTTGGCCTCCACCATAGCCGAGCAGTTCTTC. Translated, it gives CASSLASTIAEQFF.

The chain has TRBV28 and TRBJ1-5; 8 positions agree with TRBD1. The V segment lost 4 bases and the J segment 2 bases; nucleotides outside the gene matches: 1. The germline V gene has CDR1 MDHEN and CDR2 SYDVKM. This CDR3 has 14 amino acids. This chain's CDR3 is CASSSTGGNQPQHF. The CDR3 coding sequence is TGTGCCAGCAGTTCGACAGGGGGCAATCAGCCCCAGCATTTT.

The CDR3 is CATEDRGNGYTF. CDR3 in DNA: TGTGCCACCGAAGACAGGGGAAATGGCTACACCTTC. The chain combines TRBV28 with TRBJ1-2; 8 bases fit TRBD1. The CDR3 consists of 12 residues. CDR1 is MDHEN, CDR2 SYDVKM, per germline. V gave up 10 bases and J gave up 6 bases; unmatched junction bases: 7.

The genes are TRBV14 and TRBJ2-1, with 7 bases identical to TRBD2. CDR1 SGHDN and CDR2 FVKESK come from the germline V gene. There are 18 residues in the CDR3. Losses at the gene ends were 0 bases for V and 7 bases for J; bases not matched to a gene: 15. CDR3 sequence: CASSQDLRTGGNTNEQFF. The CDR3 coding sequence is TGTGCCAGCAGCCAAGATCTTAGAACGGGAGGAAATACGAATGAGCAGTTCTTC.

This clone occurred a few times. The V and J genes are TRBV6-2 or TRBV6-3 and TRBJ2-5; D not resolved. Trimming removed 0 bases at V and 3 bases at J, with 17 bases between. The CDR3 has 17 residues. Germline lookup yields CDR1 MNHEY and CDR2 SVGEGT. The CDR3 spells CASSYSRLGNYEETQYF. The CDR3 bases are TGTGCCAGCAGTTACTCGAGACTCGGCAACTATGAAGAGACCCAGTACTTC.

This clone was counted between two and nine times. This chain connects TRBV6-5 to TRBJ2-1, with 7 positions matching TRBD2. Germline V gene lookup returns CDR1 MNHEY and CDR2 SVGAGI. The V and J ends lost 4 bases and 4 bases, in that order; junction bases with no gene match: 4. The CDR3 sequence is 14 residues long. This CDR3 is CASSLGGGYNEQFF. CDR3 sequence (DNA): TGTGCCAGCAGTTTGGGCGGGGGTTACAATGAGCAGTTCTTC.

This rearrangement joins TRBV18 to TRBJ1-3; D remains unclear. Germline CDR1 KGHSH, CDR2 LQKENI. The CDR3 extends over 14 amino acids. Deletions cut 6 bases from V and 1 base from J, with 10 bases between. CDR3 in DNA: TGTGCCAGCTCCGGAGGAGGGTCTGGAAACACCATATATTTT. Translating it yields CASSGGGSGNTIYF.

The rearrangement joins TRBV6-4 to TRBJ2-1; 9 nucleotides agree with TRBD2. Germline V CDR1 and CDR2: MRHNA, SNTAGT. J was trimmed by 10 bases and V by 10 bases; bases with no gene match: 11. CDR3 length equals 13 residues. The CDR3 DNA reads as TGTGCCAACCCCCGGCTAGCGGGGAAGGAGCAGTTCTTC. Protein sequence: CANPRLAGKEQFF.

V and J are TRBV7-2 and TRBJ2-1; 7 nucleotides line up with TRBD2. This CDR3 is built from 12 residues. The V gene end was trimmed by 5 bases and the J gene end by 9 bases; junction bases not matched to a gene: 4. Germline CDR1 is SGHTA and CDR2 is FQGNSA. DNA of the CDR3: TGTGCCAGCAGCCCAGGGAGGGCTGAGCAGTTCTTC. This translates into CASSPGRAEQFF. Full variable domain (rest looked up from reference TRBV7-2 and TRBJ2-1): GAGVSQSPSNKVTEKGKDVELRCDPISGHTALYWYRQSLGQGLEFLIYFQGNSAPDKSGLPSDRFSAERTGGSVSTLTIQRTQQEDSAVYLCASSPGRAEQFFGPGTRLTVL.

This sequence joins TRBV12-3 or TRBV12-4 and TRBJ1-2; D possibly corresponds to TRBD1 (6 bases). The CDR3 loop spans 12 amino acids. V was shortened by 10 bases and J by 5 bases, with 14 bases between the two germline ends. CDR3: CAIRGGGYGYTF. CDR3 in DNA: TGTGCCATCCGCGGGGGCGGATATGGCTACACCTTC.

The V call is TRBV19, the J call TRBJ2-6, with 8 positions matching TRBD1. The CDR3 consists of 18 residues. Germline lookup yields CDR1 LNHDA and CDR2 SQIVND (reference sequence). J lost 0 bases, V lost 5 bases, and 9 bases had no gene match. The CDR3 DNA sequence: TGTGCCAGTAGTGACCTCGACAGGGGCGGCTCTGGGGCCAACGTCCTGACTTTC. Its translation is CASSDLDRGGSGANVLTF.

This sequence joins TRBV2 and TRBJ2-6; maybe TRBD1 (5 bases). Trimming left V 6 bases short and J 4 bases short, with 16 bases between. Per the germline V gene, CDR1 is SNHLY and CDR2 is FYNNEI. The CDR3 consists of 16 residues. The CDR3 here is CASSLVGLSGANVLTF. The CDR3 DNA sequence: TGTGCCAGCAGCCTCGTGGGGCTCTCCGGGGCCAACGTCCTGACTTTC. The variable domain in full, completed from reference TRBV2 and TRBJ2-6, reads EPEVTQTPSHQVTQMGQEVILRCVPISNHLYFYWYRQILGQKVEFLVSFYNNEISEKSEIFDDQFSVERPDGSNFTLKIRSTKLEDSAMYFCASSLVGLSGANVLTFGAGSRLTVL.

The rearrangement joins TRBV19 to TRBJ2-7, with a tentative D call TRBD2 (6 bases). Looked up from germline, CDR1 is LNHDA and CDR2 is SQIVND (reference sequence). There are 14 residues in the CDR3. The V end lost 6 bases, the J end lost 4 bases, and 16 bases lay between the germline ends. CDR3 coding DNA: TGTGCCAGTAGGTCTAGCGTTAACGGATACGAGCAGTACTTC. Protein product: CASRSSVNGYEQYF.

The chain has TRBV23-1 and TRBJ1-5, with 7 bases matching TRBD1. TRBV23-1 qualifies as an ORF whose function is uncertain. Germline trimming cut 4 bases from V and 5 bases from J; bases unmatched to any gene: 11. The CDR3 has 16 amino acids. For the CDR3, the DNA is TGCGCCAGCAGTCCGCCGGAGGGGGCTATTCATCAGCCCCAGCATTTT. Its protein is CASSPPEGAIHQPQHF.

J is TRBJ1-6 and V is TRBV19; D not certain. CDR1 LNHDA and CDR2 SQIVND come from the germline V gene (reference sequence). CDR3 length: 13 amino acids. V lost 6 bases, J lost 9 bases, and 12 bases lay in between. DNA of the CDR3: TGTGCCAGTAGCGGGTCTGTGGGTTCACCCCTCCACTTT. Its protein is CASSGSVGSPLHF.

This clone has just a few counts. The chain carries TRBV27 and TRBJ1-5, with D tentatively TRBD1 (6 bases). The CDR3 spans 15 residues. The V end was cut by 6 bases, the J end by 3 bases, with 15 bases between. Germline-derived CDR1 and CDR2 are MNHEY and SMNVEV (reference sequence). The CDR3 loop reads CASRLTGAYNQPQHF. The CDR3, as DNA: TGTGCCAGCAGACTGACAGGCGCGTACAATCAGCCCCAGCATTTT.

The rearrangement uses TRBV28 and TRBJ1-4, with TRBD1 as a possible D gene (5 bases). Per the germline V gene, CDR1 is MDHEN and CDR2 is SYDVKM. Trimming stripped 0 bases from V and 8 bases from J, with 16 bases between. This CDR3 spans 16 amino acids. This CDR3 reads CASSLWVGSGREKLFF. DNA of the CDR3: TGTGCCAGCAGTTTATGGGTTGGGTCAGGGAGGGAAAAACTGTTTTTT.

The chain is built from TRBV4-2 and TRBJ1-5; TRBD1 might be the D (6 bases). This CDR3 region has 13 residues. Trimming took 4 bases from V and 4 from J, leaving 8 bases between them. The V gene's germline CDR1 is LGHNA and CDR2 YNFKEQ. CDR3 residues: CASSLTGNQPQHF. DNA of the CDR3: TGTGCCAGCAGCCTTACAGGGAATCAGCCCCAGCATTTT.

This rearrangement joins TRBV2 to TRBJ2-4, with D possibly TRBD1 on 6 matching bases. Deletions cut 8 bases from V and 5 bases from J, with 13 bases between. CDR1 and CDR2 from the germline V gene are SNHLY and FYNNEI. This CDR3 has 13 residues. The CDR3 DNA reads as TGTGCCAGCCAAACAGGGTACCAAAACATTCAGTACTTC. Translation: CASQTGYQNIQYF.